Listed here are 27 T cell receptor beta chains from one sample, sequenced in a study of regulatory T cells in long-lasting Graves disease. Stated time point: persistent/refractory GD, antithyroid drugs over 5 years with positive TRAb. PBMC RNA served as the TCR library source. Construction of the TCR beta libraries employed iRepertoire HTBI primers in conjunction with Arm-PCR of CDR3 regions. TCRdb fed the multiplex PCR reads into MiXCR, producing one record per CDR3 protein. The table lists 400,000 to 500,000 distinct CDR3 sequences, 21% of them singletons. The material was peripheral blood mononuclear cells (PBMCs), obtained when the disease was refractory, from a patient treated with antithyroid drugs. The receptors originated from a female donor with Graves disease.

This clonotype appeared a few times. This chain connects TRBV19 to TRBJ2-7, with D uncertain. V lost 1 base and J lost 3, with 7 bases in between. Germline lookup yields CDR1 LNHDA and CDR2 SQIVND (reference sequence). This CDR3 region has 13 residues. The CDR3, as DNA: TGTGCCAGTAGTATAGTCGCCGACTACGAGCAGTACTTC. Amino acids: CASSIVADYEQYF.

This clonotype has ten or more counts. J is TRBJ2-2 and V is TRBV14; D is ambiguous. CDR3 length: 13 amino acids. The germline CDR1 and CDR2 sequences are SGHDN and FVKESK. V was trimmed by 2 bases and J by 5 bases, leaving 6 bases between them. The CDR3 DNA sequence: TGTGCCAGCAGCCAAAGTCGTACCGGGGAGCTGTTTTTT. This translates into CASSQSRTGELFF.

The chain combines TRBV3-1 with TRBJ1-4; tentatively, D is TRBD1 (6 bases). V lost 4 bases to trimming and J lost 2 bases, with 11 bases between them. Germline lookup yields CDR1 LGHDT and CDR2 YNNKEL (reference sequence). CDR3 length: 15 amino acids. The CDR3 nucleotides are TGTGCCAGCAGCCCTACAGGGACGACTAATGAAAAACTGTTTTTT. Amino acid sequence: CASSPTGTTNEKLFF. Looking up the rest from reference TRBV3-1 and TRBJ1-4 gives the full variable domain: DTAVSQTPKYLVTQMGNDKSIKCEQNLGHDTMYWYKQDSKKFLKIMFSYNNKELIINETVPNRFSPKSPDKAHLNLHINSLELGDSAVYFCASSPTGTTNEKLFFGSGTQLSVL.

This clonotype showed up many times. The V and J genes are TRBV29-1 and TRBJ1-2; D gene ambiguous. Trimming took off 3 bases at V and 7 bases at J, with 9 bases between the two ends. Germline lookup yields CDR1 SQVTM and CDR2 ANQGSEA. CDR3 length equals 11 residues. This CDR3 is CSVDVVGGYTF. The CDR3 DNA follows: TGCAGCGTTGATGTGGTTGGTGGCTACACCTTC. Together with reference TRBV29-1 and TRBJ1-2, the CDR3 gives the full variable domain: SAVISQKPSRDICQRGTSLTIQCQVDSQVTMMFWYRQQPGQSLTLIATANQGSEATYESGFVIDKFPISRPNLTFSTLTVSNMSPEDSSIYLCSVDVVGGYTFGSGTRLTVV.

A remark on this clonotype: This is likely an artifact of a read error, given a far larger clone one base away. V gene TRBV6-4 combines with J gene TRBJ2-5; D possibly matches TRBD1 or TRBD2 (5 bases each). Germline CDR1 and CDR2: MRHNA and SNTAGT. CDR3 length: 13 amino acids. Trimming took 8 bases from V and 3 from J, leaving 13 bases between them. The chain's CDR3 is CASGRDVEETQYF. The DNA of the CDR3 is TGTGCCAGCGGTCGGGACGTCGAAGAGACCCAGTACTTC.

The V gene is TRBV6-1, the J gene TRBJ1-5; D call uncertain. V lost 6 bases and J lost 9, with 15 bases in between. Germline CDR1 and CDR2: MNHNS and SASEGT. CDR3 length: 13 amino acids. CDR3 in amino acids: CASSPGLNGPQHF. The CDR3 region has the DNA TGTGCCAGCAGCCCGGGCCTCAATGGGCCCCAGCATTTT.

This sequence joins TRBV15 and TRBJ2-3; no definite D call. This CDR3 region has 12 residues. From germline, CDR1 is LNHNV and CDR2 YYDKDF (reference sequence). Trimming took 0 bases from V and 4 from J, leaving 2 bases between them. DNA of the CDR3: TGTGCCACCAGCAGAGAAGCAGATACGCAGTATTTT. Translated: CATSREADTQYF.

At least ten counts were recorded for this clonotype. The junction departs from the called germline gene at one end, perhaps through a read error. The chain has TRBV28 and TRBJ2-7; D might be TRBD2 (6 bases). The CDR3 totals 15 residues. CDR1 is MDHEN, CDR2 SYDVKM, per germline. The CDR3 DNA sequence: TGTGCCAGCAGCTTATCCGCGGGGATGTCCTACGAGCAGTACTTC. Residues: CASSLSAGMSYEQYF.

The chain employs TRBV2 and TRBJ1-1, with D uncertain. CDR1 and CDR2 from the germline V gene are SNHLY and FYNNEI. This CDR3 spans 12 amino acids. Trimming took 6 bases from V and 6 from J, leaving 11 bases between them. The CDR3 DNA is TGTGCCAGCAGGTGGGGATTCTCTGAAGCTTTCTTT. Residues: CASRWGFSEAFF. The whole variable domain, filled in from reference TRBV2 and TRBJ1-1, reads EPEVTQTPSHQVTQMGQEVILRCVPISNHLYFYWYRQILGQKVEFLVSFYNNEISEKSEIFDDQFSVERPDGSNFTLKIRSTKLEDSAMYFCASRWGFSEAFFGQGTRLTVV.

The chain joins TRBV5-6 to TRBJ2-1; 10 bases are shared with TRBD2. The CDR3 consists of 16 residues. Germline V CDR1 and CDR2: SGHDT, YYEEEE. With 2 bases clipped from V and 3 bases from J, the junction kept 5 bases outside the gene matches. CDR3 loop: CASSFSAGGHYNEQFF. The DNA for the CDR3 is TGTGCCAGCAGCTTCTCAGCGGGAGGGCACTACAATGAGCAGTTCTTC.

This chain joins TRBV4-1 and TRBJ1-5; D not resolved. From germline, CDR1 is MGHRA and CDR2 YSYEKL. The CDR3 sequence is 14 residues long. V gave up 4 bases and J gave up 9 bases, with 16 bases separating them. This CDR3 reads CASSLLTSAGPQHF. CDR3 DNA: TGCGCCAGCAGCCTCTTGACCTCCGCTGGGCCCCAGCATTTT.

The chain combines TRBV28 with TRBJ2-6, with D tentatively TRBD1 or TRBD2 (5 bases each). Per germline, CDR1 MDHEN and CDR2 SYDVKM. V lost 6 bases and J lost 2, with 14 bases in between. There are 16 residues in the CDR3. This chain's CDR3 is CASSHGGGAGANVLTF. The CDR3 nucleotides read TGTGCCAGCAGCCACGGTGGGGGAGCTGGGGCCAACGTCCTGACTTTC.

There are many counts of this clonotype. The chain recombines TRBV27 with TRBJ2-5; possible D gene TRBD1, 6 bases. CDR1 is MNHEY and CDR2 is SMNVEV in the germline V gene (reference sequence). V lost 6 bases to trimming and J lost 0 bases, with 8 bases between them. The CDR3 contains 13 residues. The CDR3 sequence is CASRGHDQETQYF. The DNA of the CDR3 is TGTGCCAGCAGGGGACATGACCAAGAGACCCAGTACTTC.

The CDR3 is CASSSSQGGFSNQPQHF. The CDR3, as DNA: TGTGCCAGCAGCTCTAGCCAGGGAGGTTTTAGCAATCAGCCCCAGCATTTT. The genes are TRBV13 and TRBJ1-5, with D possibly being TRBD1 (5 bases). The CDR3 length is 17 residues. Germline-derived CDR1 and CDR2 are PRHDT and FYEKMQ (reference sequence). V dropped 4 bases and J dropped 0 bases, with 16 bases sitting between them.

The CDR3 reads CASFEGGLNTEAFF. The CDR3 nucleotides read TGTGCCAGCTTTGAGGGGGGGCTTAACACTGAAGCTTTCTTT. The genes are TRBV7-9 and TRBJ1-1, with a weak D call TRBD1 (6 bases). CDR3 size: 14 residues. The germline V gene encodes CDR1 SEHNR and CDR2 FQNEAQ (reference sequence). V shed 8 bases and J shed 2 bases, with 15 bases lying between them.

The rearrangement links TRBV20-1 to TRBJ2-3; D possibly matches TRBD1 or TRBD2 (5 bases each). The CDR3 loop spans 14 amino acids. The V and J ends lost 3 bases and 5 bases respectively, with 15 bases between them. Germline V gene sequence: CDR1 DFQATT, CDR2 SNEGSKA (reference sequence). CDR3 in amino acids: CSASGDRGIDTQYF. The CDR3 nucleotides are TGCAGTGCTAGTGGGGACCGTGGAATAGATACGCAGTATTTT.

In the case of this clonotype: This may be a read error, as it is one base from a much larger clone. The chain links TRBV20-1 to TRBJ1-4; D uncertain. Germline CDR1 DFQATT, CDR2 SNEGSKA (reference sequence). The CDR3 is 16 amino acids. CDR3 region: CSVREGSIPTNEKLFF. In DNA, the CDR3 is TGCAGTGTTAGAGAGGGCAGTATTCCAACTAATGAAAAACTGTTTTTT.

The chain joins TRBV5-1 to TRBJ2-5, with D unclear. V dropped 5 bases and J dropped 3 bases, with 11 bases sitting between them. Germline V gene sequence: CDR1 SGHRS, CDR2 YFSETQ. The length of the CDR3 is 13 residues. The CDR3 region has the DNA TGCGCCAGCAGACCTCGGGTAGAAGAGACCCAGTACTTC. Protein sequence: CASRPRVEETQYF.

This clonotype showed up many times. This rearrangement joins TRBV6-1 to TRBJ2-7; D gene uncertain. The CDR3 covers 14 residues. Germline CDR1 reads MNHNS; CDR2 reads SASEGT. With 5 bases removed from V and 3 bases from J, the gap between germline ends came to 14 bases. The CDR3 DNA is TGTGCCAGCAGTCATCTAGGCGCGAACTACGAGCAGTACTTC. Amino acid sequence: CASSHLGANYEQYF.

CDR3: CASSQGPLAGADTGELFF. The CDR3 nucleotides read TGCGCCAGCAGCCAAGGTCCACTAGCGGGAGCTGACACCGGGGAGCTGTTTTTT. This rearrangement joins TRBV4-1 to TRBJ2-2; 11 bases fit TRBD2. From germline, CDR1 is MGHRA and CDR2 YSYEKL. J gave up 3 bases and V 1 base, and 7 bases lay outside the gene matches. CDR3 length equals 18 residues.

This clonotype occurred a few times. The rearrangement uses TRBV5-1 and TRBJ2-5, with 7 bases aligning to TRBD2. The CDR3 is 16 amino acids. V lost 2 bases to trimming and J lost 0 bases; unmatched junction nucleotides: 7. The germline gives CDR1 SGHRS, CDR2 YFSETQ. The CDR3 bases are TGCGCCAGCAGCTTCTCTCCCCTAGCGGACCAAGAGACCCAGTACTTC. It is translated as CASSFSPLADQETQYF.

This clonotype was recorded at least ten times. The V and J genes are TRBV28 and TRBJ2-3; TRBD1 agrees at 8 bases. The V and J ends lost 6 bases and 4 bases, in that order; junction bases with no gene match: 9. CDR3 length: 15 residues. Germline assignment: CDR1 MDHEN and CDR2 SYDVKM. CDR3 amino acids: CASRGDRRLSDTQYF. In DNA, the CDR3 is TGTGCCAGCAGGGGGGACAGGAGACTTTCAGATACGCAGTATTTT.

This clonotype occurred a few times. This chain uses TRBV27 with TRBJ1-2; 8 bases map to TRBD1. The CDR3 is made up of 14 amino acids. After removal of 3 bases from V and 6 bases from J, the junction contained 6 bases not matched to a gene. Germline CDR1 reads MNHEY; CDR2 reads SMNVEV (reference sequence). CDR3 region: CASSFGTGTDGYTF. The CDR3 DNA reads as TGTGCCAGCAGTTTTGGGACAGGAACTGATGGCTACACCTTC.

The chain uses TRBV12-3 or TRBV12-4 and TRBJ2-6; TRBD1 matches at 8 bases. V trimming: 1 base; J trimming: 2 bases; junction bases outside the gene matches: 7. This CDR3 region has 18 residues. The CDR3 is CASSLGPPGGPGANVLTF. CDR3 nucleotide sequence: TGTGCCAGCAGTTTAGGGCCTCCAGGGGGCCCTGGGGCCAACGTCCTGACTTTC.

This clonotype was seen at least ten times. The V and J genes are TRBV27 and TRBJ1-2; 9 nucleotides agree with TRBD1. V shed 3 bases and J 4 bases; nucleotides not matched to a gene: 12. The CDR3 sequence is 17 residues long. Germline CDR1 and CDR2: MNHEY and SMNVEV (reference sequence). The CDR3 loop reads CASSFYPNTGGPYGYTF. CDR3 nucleotides: TGTGCCAGCAGTTTTTACCCCAACACAGGGGGCCCCTATGGCTACACCTTC.

The sample holds many counts of this clonotype. The DNA of the CDR3 is TGTGCCAGCAGCCAAAGGGGAGCCAAAAACATTCAGTACTTC. The encoded protein is CASSQRGAKNIQYF. The chain has TRBV3-1 and TRBJ2-4, with D perhaps TRBD1 (5 bases). Per the germline V gene, CDR1 is LGHDT and CDR2 is YNNKEL (reference sequence). V lost 2 bases and J 0 bases, leaving 5 bases between the germline ends. The CDR3 has 14 residues. The full variable domain, with the rest looked up from reference TRBV3-1 and TRBJ2-4, is DTAVSQTPKYLVTQMGNDKSIKCEQNLGHDTMYWYKQDSKKFLKIMFSYNNKELIINETVPNRFSPKSPDKAHLNLHINSLELGDSAVYFCASSQRGAKNIQYFGAGTRLSVL.

This clonotype has only a few counts. The chain carries TRBV12-3 or TRBV12-4 and TRBJ2-6, with D maybe TRBD1 (6 bases). The V gene lost 8 bases and the J gene lost 2 bases, with 16 bases spanning the gap. The CDR3 sequence is 16 residues long. The chain's CDR3 is CASAWTASTGANVLTF. Here the CDR3 DNA reads TGTGCCAGCGCATGGACAGCTTCAACTGGGGCCAACGTCCTGACTTTC.